The T cell receptor beta chain under discussion was sequenced for a study of beta chain features in type 1 diabetes. Study background: Patient and healthy donor groups were alike in age, gender and cell yields. Findings of the study overall: The similarity of naive, central memory and Treg TCRB repertoires appeared greater among patients than among healthy donors. Shortening of TCRB CDR3s, moderate but significant, appeared in all four CD4+ subsets of Type 1 diabetes patients.

CDR1 SGDLS and CDR2 YYNGEE come from the germline V gene. The CDR3 extends over 14 amino acids. V was shortened by 4 bases and J by 13 bases, with 18 bases between the two germline ends. Sorted populations all had greater than 98% purity. This clone was detected only a few times. What it recognizes is unknown. The investigators reverse transcribed all of the isolated RNA, so they sequenced expressed TCRB transcripts. This table comes from immunoSEQ multiplex PCR, and its TCRdb copy is limited to in-frame clones, with some not included. Altogether approximately 170,000 clones are present, roughly 63% being singletons, with the ten largest covering about 0.089%.

The TCR sequence derives from a man younger than 45 with type 1 diabetes. The chain uses TRBV9 and TRBJ1-6; D is uncertain. The sample was naive CD4+ T cells from blood. CDR3 nucleotide sequence: TGTGCCAGCAGCTCAACCCAAAACTCCCGGCCCCTCCACTTT. Translating it yields CASSSTQNSRPLHF.